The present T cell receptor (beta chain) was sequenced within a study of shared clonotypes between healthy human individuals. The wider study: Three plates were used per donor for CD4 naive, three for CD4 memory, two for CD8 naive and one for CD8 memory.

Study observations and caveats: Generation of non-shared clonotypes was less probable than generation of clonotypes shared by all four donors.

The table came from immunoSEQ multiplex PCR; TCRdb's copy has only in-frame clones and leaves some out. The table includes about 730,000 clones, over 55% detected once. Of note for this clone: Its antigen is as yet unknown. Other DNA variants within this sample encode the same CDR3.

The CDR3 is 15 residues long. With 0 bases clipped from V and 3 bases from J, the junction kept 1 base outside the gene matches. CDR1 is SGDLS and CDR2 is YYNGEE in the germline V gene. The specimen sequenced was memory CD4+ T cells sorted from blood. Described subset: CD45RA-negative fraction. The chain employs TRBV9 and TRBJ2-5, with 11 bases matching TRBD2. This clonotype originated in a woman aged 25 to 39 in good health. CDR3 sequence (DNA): TGTGCCAGCAGCGTAGCGGGACTAGCGGAAGAGACCCAGTACTTC. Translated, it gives CASSVAGLAEETQYF. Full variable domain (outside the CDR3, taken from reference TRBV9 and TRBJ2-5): DSGVTQTPKHLITATGQRVTLRCSPRSGDLSVYWYQQSLDQGLQFLIQYYNGEERAKGNILERFSAQQFPDLHSELNLSSLELGDSALYFCASSVAGLAEETQYFGPGTRLLVL.